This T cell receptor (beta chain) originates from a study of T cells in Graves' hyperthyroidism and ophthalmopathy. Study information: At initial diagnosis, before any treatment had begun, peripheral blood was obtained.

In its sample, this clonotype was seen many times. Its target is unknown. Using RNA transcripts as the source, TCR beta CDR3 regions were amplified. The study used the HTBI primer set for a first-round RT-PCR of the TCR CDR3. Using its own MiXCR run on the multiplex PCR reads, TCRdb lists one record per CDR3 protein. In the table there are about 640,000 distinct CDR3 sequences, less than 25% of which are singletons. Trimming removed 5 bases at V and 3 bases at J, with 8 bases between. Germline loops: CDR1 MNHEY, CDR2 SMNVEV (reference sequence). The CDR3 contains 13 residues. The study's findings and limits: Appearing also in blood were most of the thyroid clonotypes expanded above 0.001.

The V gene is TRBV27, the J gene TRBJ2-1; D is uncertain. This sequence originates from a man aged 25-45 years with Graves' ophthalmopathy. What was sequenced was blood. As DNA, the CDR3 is TGTGCCAGCAGTCCTACGAACTACAATGAGCAGTTCTTC. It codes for CASSPTNYNEQFF.